These 32 T cell receptor beta chains were sequenced from one sample in a study of CXCR3-negative and CXCR3-positive naive CD8 T cells. Findings and limits, study-wide: TRB CDR3s of CXCR3-positive naive cells were more hydrophobic than those of CXCR3-negative naive cells.

UMI-labeled TRB cDNA libraries were prepared by 5' RACE. TCRdb reprocessed the 5' RACE reads; each CDR3 protein has one entry and no DNA is given. This sample's table reports some 64,000 distinct CDR3 sequences. What these receptors recognize is not known. The sequenced material came from naive CXCR3+ CD8+ T cells from blood. The subset: CD45RO-CCR7+CD27+CD95- naive CD8+ T cells expressing CXCR3 (TNR3+). Receptors were obtained from a human donor in good health. Some clones in this sample may be carry-over from other donors' samples.

The chain is built from TRBV6-1 and TRBJ2-7. This CDR3 has 13 residues. The germline V gene encodes CDR1 MNHNS and CDR2 SASEGT. CDR3: CASSELWFGEQYF.

This sequence joins TRBV20-1 and TRBJ1-1; TCRdb selects TRBD1, and the lack of DNA leaves this call unchecked. The germline V gene has CDR1 DFQATT and CDR2 SNEGSKA (reference sequence). The CDR3 sequence is 13 residues long. The CDR3 here is CSAPAGQNTEAFF.

The CDR3 loop is CASSNAGGDPTREQYF. The chain recombines TRBV21-1 with TRBJ2-7; TCRdb proposes TRBD2, but this gene call is untestable without DNA. TRBV21-1 is marked as a pseudogene. The CDR3 spans 16 residues.

The chain couples TRBV19 to TRBJ2-1; TCRdb reports TRBD1, a call that lacks DNA to check it against. Germline V gene sequence: CDR1 LNHDA, CDR2 SQIVND (reference sequence). The CDR3 consists of 13 residues. The CDR3 reads CASNKGWYNEQFF.

The rearrangement joins TRBV19 to TRBJ2-1; TCRdb's D call of TRBD2 is untestable without DNA. The CDR3 runs 16 residues. Germline V gene sequence: CDR1 LNHDA, CDR2 SQIVND (reference sequence). CDR3 in amino acids: CASSMGTSGGYNEQFF.

The chain links TRBV28 to TRBJ1-1; there is no DNA to check the TCRdb D call of TRBD1. The length of the CDR3 is 13 residues. CDR1 is MDHEN and CDR2 is SYDVKM in the germline V gene. The CDR3 is CASSLDRGTEAFF.

V usage is TRBV29-1 and J usage is TRBJ2-7; TCRdb lists TRBD2, though no DNA is available to test this call. The CDR3 runs to 15 residues. Germline-derived CDR1 and CDR2 are SQVTM and ANQGSEA. CDR3 region: CSVDGPSQGPNEQYF.

The chain uses TRBV12-3 or TRBV12-4 and TRBJ1-5; the D call from TCRdb, TRBD1, cannot be confirmed without DNA. This CDR3 has 15 residues. This CDR3 is CASSTGQGSNQPQHF.

The V and J genes are TRBV27 and TRBJ2-3; the D call from TCRdb, TRBD1, cannot be confirmed without DNA. CDR3 length equals 14 residues. Germline assignment: CDR1 MNHEY and CDR2 SMNVEV (reference sequence). The CDR3: CASSSTGTGNTQYF.

This chain connects TRBV9 to TRBJ2-7; TCRdb indicates TRBD1, and absent DNA this call remains unverified. The CDR3 runs to 12 residues. Germline CDR1 is SGDLS and CDR2 is YYNGEE. CDR3 region: CASSPRTGEQYF.

The gene calls are TRBV4-2 and TRBJ1-5. The germline CDR1 and CDR2 sequences are LGHNA and YNFKEQ. CDR3 length: 15 amino acids. The CDR3 region is CASSQREGLFQPQHF.

The chain employs TRBV3-1 and TRBJ2-3. Germline V lookup: CDR1 LGHDT, CDR2 YNNKEL (reference sequence). This CDR3 spans 15 amino acids. This chain's CDR3 is CASSPRSAGKDTQYF.

The chain uses TRBV7-9 and TRBJ2-7; TCRdb outputs TRBD1, but without DNA this stays unchecked. CDR1 and CDR2 (germline): SEHNR, FQNEAQ (reference sequence). This CDR3 contains 14 residues. CDR3 in amino acids: CASSLAGETYEQYF.

The chain combines TRBV25-1 with TRBJ2-3; the TRBD1 assignment by TCRdb is unverifiable without DNA. Looked up from germline, CDR1 is MGHDK and CDR2 is SYGVNS. The CDR3 has 13 residues. CDR3: CASRGGGLNTQYF.

The V and J genes are TRBV7-6 and TRBJ1-4; TCRdb names TRBD1, which stays unverified in the absence of DNA. The CDR3 contains 15 residues. Germline V gives CDR1 SGHVS, CDR2 FNYEAQ. The CDR3 spells CASSILFGQKEKLFF.

V and J are TRBV11-2 and TRBJ2-7; TCRdb indicates TRBD1, and absent DNA this call remains unverified. The CDR3 sequence is 14 residues long. The V gene's germline CDR1 is SGHAT and CDR2 FQNNGV. The CDR3 sequence is CASSFGTDSYEQYF.

This chain joins TRBV7-3 and TRBJ2-3; the D gene TCRdb calls, TRBD1, cannot be checked with no DNA. The germline gives CDR1 SGHTA, CDR2 FQGTGA. CDR3 length: 17 residues. Here the CDR3 reads CASSFPLDRGRTDTQYF. The full variable domain, its missing parts supplied by reference TRBV7-3 and TRBJ2-3, is GAGVSQTPSNKVTEKGKYVELRCDPISGHTALYWYRQSLGQGPEFLIYFQGTGAADDSGLPNDRFFAVRPEGSVSTLKIQRTERGDSAVYLCASSFPLDRGRTDTQYFGPGTRLTVL.

The chain employs TRBV7-8 and TRBJ1-1; no DNA is available, so the TRBD1 call from TCRdb remains unchecked. The V gene's germline CDR1 is SGHVS and CDR2 FQNEAQ. The CDR3 sequence is 12 residues long. The CDR3 sequence is CASSYTRDEAFF.

This chain connects TRBV5-5 to TRBJ2-2; TCRdb returns TRBD1, unconfirmable since there is no DNA. This CDR3 spans 17 amino acids. The germline CDR1 and CDR2 sequences are SGHKS and YYEKEE (reference sequence). The CDR3 region is CASSQDAGTGNTGELFF.

V usage is TRBV20-1 and J usage is TRBJ1-1; the D call from TCRdb, TRBD1, cannot be confirmed without DNA. The CDR3 has 13 amino acids. CDR1 is DFQATT and CDR2 is SNEGSKA in the germline V gene (reference sequence). CDR3 amino acids: CSATSSGVTEAFF.

The J gene is TRBJ2-7, the V gene TRBV6-2 or TRBV6-3. Germline values: CDR1 MNHEY, CDR2 SVGEGT. The CDR3 contains 13 residues. CDR3 residues: CASSSVGSYEQYF.

The chain combines TRBV6-5 with TRBJ2-1. The CDR3 runs to 13 residues. Germline CDR1 and CDR2: MNHEY and SVGAGI. This CDR3 is CASSYKTWHEQFF.

The chain employs TRBV4-3 and TRBJ1-3. The CDR3 is 16 residues long. The germline V gene encodes CDR1 LGHNA and CDR2 YSLEER. CDR3 region: CASSQDRGSSGNTIYF.

The chain is built from TRBV7-9 and TRBJ2-5. Per germline, CDR1 SEHNR and CDR2 FQNEAQ (reference sequence). CDR3 length: 12 amino acids. The CDR3 protein is CASSGVQETQYF.

This chain joins TRBV29-1 and TRBJ2-7. Germline CDR1 reads SQVTM; CDR2 reads ANQGSEA. This CDR3 contains 13 residues. CDR3 region: CSVVRQSSYEQYF.

This sequence joins TRBV20-1 and TRBJ1-1; TCRdb's D gene call, TRBD1, goes unchecked for lack of DNA. The CDR3 runs 16 residues. Germline V gene data show CDR1 as DFQATT and CDR2 as SNEGSKA (reference sequence). The CDR3 spells CSARDLGSGANTEAFF.

The chain links TRBV12-3 or TRBV12-4 to TRBJ1-2; TCRdb returns TRBD1, unconfirmable since there is no DNA. The CDR3 sequence is 12 residues long. CDR3 region: CASTNGGHGYTF.

The CDR3 region is CASSFAGGEKLFF. V usage is TRBV7-6 and J usage is TRBJ1-4; the TCRdb D gene call, TRBD1, has no DNA to confirm it. CDR1 and CDR2 from the germline V gene are SGHVS and FNYEAQ. The CDR3 is made up of 13 amino acids.

The V call is TRBV15, the J call TRBJ1-2; absent DNA, TCRdb's TRBD1 call cannot be checked. The CDR3 loop spans 14 amino acids. Germline V gives CDR1 LNHNV, CDR2 YYDKDF (reference sequence). This CDR3 reads CATSKGTEVGGYTF.

Considering frequency, this clonotype is medium-sized. The rearrangement links TRBV27 to TRBJ1-4; the D call from TCRdb, TRBD1, cannot be confirmed without DNA. This CDR3 has 14 residues. In germline, CDR1 is MNHEY, CDR2 SMNVEV (reference sequence). The CDR3 sequence is CASSLGLAQGKLFF.

The chain carries TRBV6-2 or TRBV6-3 and TRBJ1-5; the TRBD1 assignment by TCRdb is unverifiable without DNA. CDR1 is MNHEY and CDR2 is SVGEGT in the germline V gene. The CDR3 extends over 12 amino acids. The CDR3 here is CASGPGVQPQHF.

The chain recombines TRBV7-9 with TRBJ1-1. The CDR3 consists of 11 residues. The germline V gene encodes CDR1 SEHNR and CDR2 FQNEAQ (reference sequence). The CDR3 sequence: CASSSGLEAFF.